This T cell receptor beta chain came from a study of T cells in Graves' hyperthyroidism and ophthalmopathy. Overall study results and limits: A model built on 13 V-J features separated ophthalmopathy from stable hyperthyroidism.

For Graves' hyperthyroidism to be stable, ophthalmopathy could not progress within 18 months. Newly diagnosed hyperthyroidism, duration under 2 months, in patients aged 18 to 65. Exclusion followed for patients with uncontrolled infection, other autoimmune disease, pregnancy or lactation. TCR beta CDR3 regions were amplified from RNA transcripts. Researchers ran a first-round RT-PCR on the TCR CDR3 using the HTBI primer set. TCRdb reprocessed the multiplex PCR reads via MiXCR and lists one record per CDR3 protein. This repertoire shows 350,000 to 400,000 distinct CDR3 sequences, approximately 20% found once; its top ten account for approximately 4%. This clonotype showed up many times. Antigen unknown. This TCR was recovered from a woman in her late teens or twenties with Graves' hyperthyroidism. Sequenced input: blood.

This CDR3 is CASSLGREDEAFF. The CDR3, as DNA: TGTGCCAGCAGCCTAGGAAGGGAAGACGAAGCTTTCTTT. This sequence joins TRBV7-3 and TRBJ1-1; D is undetermined. CDR3 length: 13 amino acids. The germline CDR1 and CDR2 sequences are SGHTA and FQGTGA. Trimming took 5 bases from V and 8 from J, leaving 15 bases between them.